This TCR beta chain was sequenced during a study of blood T cell repertoires in COVID-19. Whole-study context: Sites across the United States, Italy and Spain contributed samples from acute and convalescent COVID-19. From T cells, B-cell-depleted T cells, or PBMCs came the material, which was cDNA or gDNA.

Germline values: CDR1 SNHLY, CDR2 FYNNEI. The trim removed 6 bases at V and 5 bases at J, leaving 6 bases unmatched. The CDR3 covers 14 residues. TCRdb's table, derived via immunoSEQ multiplex PCR, lists solely in-frame clones and lacks some. Of 300,000 to 350,000 clones detected, around nine tenths appear once; the ten largest clones hold less than 6.5%. The chain joins TRBV2 to TRBJ2-7; 11 bases are a match to TRBD1. This receptor was identified in a man younger than 40 who had recovered from COVID-19. Material for sequencing was PBMCs or T cells enriched from blood (not recorded which). The DNA for the CDR3 is TGTGCCAGCAGAACTTGGGGACAGGGGGACGAGCAGTACTTC. It translates to CASRTWGQGDEQYF.